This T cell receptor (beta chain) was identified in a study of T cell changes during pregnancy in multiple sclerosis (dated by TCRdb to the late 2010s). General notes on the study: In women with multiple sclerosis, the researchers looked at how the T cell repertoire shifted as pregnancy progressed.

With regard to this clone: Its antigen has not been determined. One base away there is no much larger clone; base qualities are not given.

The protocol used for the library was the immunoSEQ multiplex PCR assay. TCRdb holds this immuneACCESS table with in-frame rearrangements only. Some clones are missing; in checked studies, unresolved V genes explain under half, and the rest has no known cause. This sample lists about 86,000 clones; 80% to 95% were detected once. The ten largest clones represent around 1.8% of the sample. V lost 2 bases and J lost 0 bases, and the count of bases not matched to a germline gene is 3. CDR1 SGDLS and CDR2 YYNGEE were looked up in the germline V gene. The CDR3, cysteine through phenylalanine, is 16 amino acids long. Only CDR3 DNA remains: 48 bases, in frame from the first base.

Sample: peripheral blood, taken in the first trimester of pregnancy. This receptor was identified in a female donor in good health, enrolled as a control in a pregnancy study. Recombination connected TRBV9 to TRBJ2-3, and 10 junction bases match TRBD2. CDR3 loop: CASSVPLAGSTDTQYF. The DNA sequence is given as TGTGCCAGCAGCGTCCCACTAGCGGGGAGCACAGATACGCAGTATTTT.